The 25 T cell receptor beta chains presented below share a single source sample, sequenced in a study of blood T cell repertoires in COVID-19. Here immunoSEQ multiplex PCR was the method, and the copy in TCRdb shows in-frame clones only, minus some. The sample carries 75,000 to 95,000 clones, around 80% recorded once. The sequencing sample was made of peripheral blood. The receptors were gathered from a woman aged 35 to 49 with active or convalescent COVID-19.

The rearrangement links TRBV7-2 to TRBJ2-7, with a tentative D call TRBD1 (6 bases). Trimming left V 5 bases short and J 0 bases short, with 11 bases between. Germline CDR1 is SGHTA and CDR2 is FQGNSA. CDR3 length equals 14 residues. This CDR3 reads CASSQRQDSYEQYF. CDR3 bases: TGTGCCAGCAGCCAGAGACAGGACTCCTACGAGCAGTACTTC.

This clone was picked up a small number of times. The gene calls are TRBV2 and TRBJ2-2, with 10 bases aligning to TRBD2. Per germline, CDR1 SNHLY and CDR2 FYNNEI. V was pared by 5 bases and J by 3 bases, with 12 bases of the junction left unmatched. This CDR3 is 18 amino acids long. CDR3 amino acids: CASSLAGASGGDTGELFF. CDR3 bases: TGTGCCAGCAGTCTAGCGGGAGCTTCCGGAGGGGACACCGGGGAGCTGTTTTTT.

This clone was counted between two and nine times. The chain links TRBV19 to TRBJ1-4; 8 bases line up with TRBD1. With V trimmed by 4 bases and J by 7 bases, 2 bases remained unmatched. This CDR3 has 13 amino acids. Germline V gives CDR1 LNHDA, CDR2 SQIVND (reference sequence). The CDR3 loop is CASSRDRGEKLFF. CDR3 coding DNA: TGTGCCAGTAGTAGAGACAGGGGTGAAAAACTGTTTTTT.

The CDR3 coding sequence is TGTGCCAGCAGCCAAGAGGCGACACGCTCTGGAAACACCATATATTTT. Its translation: CASSQEATRSGNTIYF. The V and J genes are TRBV4-2 and TRBJ1-3, with D uncertain. Germline CDR1 reads LGHNA; CDR2 reads YNFKEQ. The CDR3 has 16 residues. The ends were cut back, 0 bases at V and 0 bases at J, with 9 bases in the middle.

The chain combines TRBV6-6 with TRBJ2-3; 11 positions match TRBD1. CDR1 and CDR2 (germline): MNHNY, SVGAGI (reference sequence). The CDR3 totals 14 residues. Trimming removed 5 bases from V and 10 bases from J; junction bases left unmatched: 8. The CDR3 here is CASSPGTGGDSQYF. For the CDR3, the DNA is TGTGCCAGCAGTCCCGGGACAGGGGGGGACTCGCAGTATTTT.

This clone was observed a handful of times. The chain couples TRBV29-1 to TRBJ1-2; 7 bases line up with TRBD1. V gave up 2 bases and J gave up 4 bases; unmatched junction bases: 13. Germline lookup yields CDR1 SQVTM and CDR2 ANQGSEA. This CDR3 comprises 16 residues. The CDR3 DNA sequence: TGCAGCGTTGAACCGCATGGGACAGTGGAGACCTATGGCTACACCTTC. This sequence encodes CSVEPHGTVETYGYTF.

This chain links TRBV3-1 (or the pseudogene TRBV3-2) with TRBJ1-2; 7 bases line up with TRBD1. CDR3 length: 15 residues. J gave up 5 bases and V 4 bases, and 10 bases lay outside the gene matches. In germline, CDR1 is LGHDT, CDR2 YNNKEL (reference sequence). This CDR3 reads CASSPAVSRGYGYTF. The CDR3 DNA reads TGTGCCAGCAGCCCCGCTGTTTCCAGGGGGTATGGCTACACCTTC.

The V and J genes are TRBV6-5 and TRBJ1-1, with D possibly TRBD1 on 5 matching bases. Germline V gene sequence: CDR1 MNHEY, CDR2 SVGAGI. V lost 2 bases to trimming and J lost 2 bases, with 15 bases between them. The CDR3 covers 16 residues. The DNA for the CDR3 is TGTGCCAGCAGTTACGGAGCAGGGCCAACTAACACTGAAGCTTTCTTT. This codes for CASSYGAGPTNTEAFF.

This clone was counted between two and nine times. The chain's CDR3 is CASRSTYEQYF. Here the CDR3 DNA reads TGTGCCAGCAGGTCCACCTACGAGCAGTACTTC. The chain joins TRBV11-2 to TRBJ2-7, with D hard to call. V was clipped by 6 bases and J by 2 bases, with 5 bases between them. This CDR3 comprises 11 residues. Germline V gives CDR1 SGHAT, CDR2 FQNNGV.

This sequence joins TRBV18 and TRBJ2-7; tentatively, D is TRBD2 (5 bases). The germline V gene encodes CDR1 KGHSH and CDR2 LQKENI. The CDR3 has 15 amino acids. Trimming cost V 2 bases and J 1 base, with 12 bases left between them. CDR3 bases: TGTGCCAGCTCACCATCCCGAGGGCTGTCCTACGAGCAGTACTTC. Protein product: CASSPSRGLSYEQYF.

The chain combines TRBV5-8 with TRBJ1-6, with 8 bases lining up with TRBD1. Germline CDR1 reads SGHTS; CDR2 reads YDEGEE. The CDR3 contains 15 residues. Germline trimming cut 3 bases from V and 3 bases from J; bases unmatched to any gene: 2. The CDR3 nucleotides are TGTGCCAGCAGCTACGGACAGGGCTATAATTCACCCCTCCACTTT. Translation: CASSYGQGYNSPLHF.

This clone was observed a handful of times. This rearrangement joins TRBV11-3 to TRBJ2-5; TRBD2 agrees at 8 bases. The CDR3 is 15 residues long. V lost 1 base to trimming and J lost 5 bases; unmatched junction nucleotides: 6. Per the germline V gene, CDR1 is SGHNT and CDR2 is YENEEA. CDR3 in amino acids: CASSLVGSGVETQYF. In DNA form, the CDR3 reads TGTGCCAGCAGCTTAGTGGGTAGCGGGGTTGAGACCCAGTACTTC.

The chain is built from TRBV28 and TRBJ2-3, with 7 nucleotides matching TRBD1. Unmatched junction bases numbered 8, after V lost 4 bases and J lost 7 bases. There are 14 residues in the CDR3. Per the germline V gene, CDR1 is MDHEN and CDR2 is SYDVKM. DNA for the CDR3: TGTGCCAGCAGTTCCGGACAGGAGCCCTATACGCAGTATTTT. The encoded protein is CASSSGQEPYTQYF.

This clone was detected many times. The chain carries TRBV5-5 and TRBJ2-7, with 11 bases fitting TRBD1. There are 16 residues in the CDR3. The germline V gene has CDR1 SGHKS and CDR2 YYEKEE (reference sequence). V lost 4 bases and J lost 0; bases outside the gene matches: 6. The CDR3: CASSRTGGSGSYEQYF. In nucleotides, the CDR3 is TGTGCCAGCAGCCGGACAGGGGGCTCGGGCTCCTACGAGCAGTACTTC.

This clone was detected a few times. This chain joins TRBV5-6 and TRBJ1-2; D call uncertain. With 4 bases removed from V and 4 bases from J, the gap between germline ends came to 17 bases. Per germline, CDR1 SGHDT and CDR2 YYEEEE. This CDR3 spans 15 amino acids. Here the CDR3 DNA reads TGTGCCAGCAGCAGGAGGGTGACTATGGGCTATGGCTACACCTTC. Its protein is CASSRRVTMGYGYTF.

This chain connects TRBV10-2 to TRBJ2-7, with D perhaps matching TRBD2 (5 bases). The CDR3 is 15 residues long. V lost 2 bases and J 1 base, leaving 12 bases between the germline ends. Germline CDR1 reads WSHSY; CDR2 reads SAAADI. CDR3 coding DNA: TGCGCCAGCAGTGAGATGCTAGCCCGATCCTACGAGCAGTACTTC. Translated, it gives CASSEMLARSYEQYF.

This sequence joins TRBV19 and TRBJ1-5; 9 positions match TRBD1. The CDR3 length is 16 residues. Germline V gene sequence: CDR1 LNHDA, CDR2 SQIVND (reference sequence). V shed 1 base, J shed 7 bases, and the junction held 8 bases outside the gene matches. The chain's CDR3 is CASSIVGQGVWQPQHF. CDR3 nucleotide sequence: TGTGCCAGTAGTATAGTGGGACAGGGTGTCTGGCAGCCCCAGCATTTT.

This sequence joins TRBV6-7 and TRBJ1-5; D ambiguous. TRBV6-7 is an ORF for which the function is uncertain. Trimming took off 2 bases at V and 1 base at J, with 24 bases between the two ends. This CDR3 spans 20 amino acids. The CDR3 bases are TGTGCCAGCAGTTACACGTTCAGCTCTACAGCTCGTCGGAGCAATCAGCCCCAGCATTTT. Amino acids: CASSYTFSSTARRSNQPQHF.

V and J are TRBV6-2 or TRBV6-3 and TRBJ2-5; D possibly corresponds to TRBD2 (5 bases). The CDR3 is 13 amino acids. CDR1 is MNHEY, CDR2 SVGEGT, per germline. V lost 5 bases and J 7 bases, leaving 14 bases between the germline ends. The chain's CDR3 is CASSIASGVTQYF. CDR3 coding DNA: TGTGCCAGCAGTATAGCGTCTGGGGTGACCCAGTACTTC.

This clone has just one count. J is TRBJ2-1 and V is TRBV13, with a weak D call TRBD2 (6 bases). The CDR3 is 18 residues long. CDR1 and CDR2 from the germline V gene are PRHDT and FYEKMQ (reference sequence). V lost 5 bases and J lost 0, with 20 bases in between. CDR3: CASSTNRDFHSSYNEQFF. The DNA of the CDR3 is TGTGCCAGCAGCACAAACCGGGACTTCCACTCCTCCTACAATGAGCAGTTCTTC. The variable domain in full, with the rest retrieved from reference TRBV13 and TRBJ2-1, is AAGVIQSPRHLIKEKRETATLKCYPIPRHDTVYWYQQGPGQDPQFLISFYEKMQSDKGSIPDRFSAQQFSDYHSELNMSSLELGDSALYFCASSTNRDFHSSYNEQFFGPGTRLTVL.

The chain combines TRBV7-9 with TRBJ2-2, with a tentative D call TRBD1 (5 bases). The germline gives CDR1 SEHNR, CDR2 FQNEAQ (reference sequence). The CDR3 is 13 residues long. V was pared by 5 bases and J by 5 bases, with 9 bases between. CDR3 DNA sequence: TGTGCCAGCAGCGAGCAGGGTACCGGGGAGCTGTTTTTT. The encoded protein is CASSEQGTGELFF.

V usage is TRBV11-3 and J usage is TRBJ1-4, with D perhaps matching TRBD1 (5 bases). The CDR3 extends over 15 amino acids. V lost 8 bases, J lost 2 bases, and 15 bases lay in between. Per the germline V gene, CDR1 is SGHNT and CDR2 is YENEEA. The CDR3 DNA reads TGTGCCAGCTGCCTCGGGGGGAGCACTAATGAAAAACTGTTTTTT. It is translated as CASCLGGSTNEKLFF.

The chain recombines TRBV19 with TRBJ2-2; 8 nucleotides match TRBD1. After removal of 0 bases from V and 7 bases from J, the junction contained 10 bases not matched to a gene. This CDR3 is built from 17 residues. The germline V gene encodes CDR1 LNHDA and CDR2 SQIVND (reference sequence). The CDR3 nucleotides read TGTGCCAGTAGTATAGATCCAGGACAGGGTTATTTCGGGGAGCTGTTTTTT. It yields the protein CASSIDPGQGYFGELFF.

This sequence joins TRBV19 and TRBJ2-6; D is ambiguous. The CDR3 extends over 16 amino acids. The germline V gene has CDR1 LNHDA and CDR2 SQIVND (reference sequence). Deletions cut 1 base from V and 0 bases from J, with 7 bases between. The chain's CDR3 is CASSIVAGSGANVLTF. The CDR3 DNA reads as TGTGCCAGTAGTATAGTTGCCGGCTCTGGGGCCAACGTCCTGACTTTC. Filled out from reference TRBV19 and TRBJ2-6, the complete variable domain reads DGGITQSPKYLFRKEGQNVTLSCEQNLNHDAMYWYRQDPGQGLRLIYYSQIVNDFQKGDIAEGYSVSREKKESFPLTVTSAQKNPTAFYLCASSIVAGSGANVLTFGAGSRLTVL.

The rearrangement uses TRBV7-8 and TRBJ1-5; the D gene is possibly TRBD1 (5 bases). Trimming took 1 base from V and 3 from J, leaving 10 bases between them. Germline V gives CDR1 SGHVS, CDR2 FQNEAQ. This CDR3 comprises 15 residues. The CDR3 DNA sequence: TGTGCCAGCAGCTTAGGAGGACACATCAATCAGCCCCAGCATTTT. Amino acid sequence: CASSLGGHINQPQHF.